This T cell receptor (beta chain) was observed in a study of beta chain features in type 1 diabetes. The sample holds a few counts of this clone. The sequenced template was cDNA made from the entire isolated RNA. Approximately 4 million reads on average were seen across naive, central memory and regulatory T cell samples. TCRdb keeps only in-frame clones here, not all; method: immunoSEQ multiplex PCR. Of roughly 170,000 clones listed, about 13% are singletons. Trimming took off 2 bases at V and 2 bases at J, with 10 bases between the two ends. This CDR3 is built from 15 residues. CDR1 is SEHNR, CDR2 FQNEAQ, per germline (reference sequence).

The sequence derives from a woman between 18 and 29 years old in good health. The sequencing input was central memory CD4+ T cells from blood. The chain links TRBV7-9 to TRBJ1-3; D gene ambiguous. The CDR3, as DNA: TGTGCCAGCAGCTTACTTACTGCTCCTGGAAACACCATATATTTT. Its translation is CASSLLTAPGNTIYF.